This T cell receptor (beta chain) comes out of a study of T cells in Graves' hyperthyroidism and ophthalmopathy. Study overall: Peripheral blood was secured at the point of initial diagnosis, before any treatment.

This clonotype has only a few counts. Per germline, CDR1 KGHSH and CDR2 LQKENI. J gave up 3 bases and V 2 bases, and 4 bases lay outside the gene matches. This CDR3 is 17 amino acids long. Duration under 3 months, a NOSPECS grade of at least 4, and a Clinical Activity Score of at least 3 characterized the ophthalmopathy patients. Thyroid ultrasound and orbital computed tomography, with clinical symptoms and serum thyroxine and TRAb, informed diagnoses. Each 10 ml fresh peripheral blood draw supplied the PBMCs. It was RNA transcripts that yielded the amplified TCR beta CDR3 regions. A first-round RT-PCR of the TCR CDR3 used the HTBI primer set. MiXCR, run by TCRdb on the multiplex PCR reads, gives a single entry per CDR3 protein. The data contain approximately 610,000 distinct CDR3 sequences, over 12% of them singletons.

The TCR originated in a middle-aged woman with Graves' ophthalmopathy. This sequence joins TRBV18 and TRBJ2-1; 13 nucleotides line up with TRBD2. Sequencing was done on a sample of blood. The CDR3 nucleotides read TGTGCCAGCTCACCAGACGGACTAGCGGGAGTCTACAATGAGCAGTTCTTC. Protein product: CASSPDGLAGVYNEQFF.